This record covers a single TCR beta chain. The data were obtained in a study of blood T cell repertoires in COVID-19. About the research overall: Spain, Italy and the United States supplied samples that represented acute and convalescent COVID-19.

This CDR3 has 13 residues. Germline V gives CDR1 SGHTA, CDR2 FQGNSA. V lost 1 base, J lost 4 bases, and 7 bases lay in between. TCRdb's table, derived via immunoSEQ multiplex PCR, lists solely in-frame clones and lacks some. The sample lists roughly 320,000 clones; under 90% were seen once. V is TRBV7-2 and J is TRBJ1-1; D might be TRBD1 (6 bases). Sequenced material: peripheral blood. The TCR was taken from a young woman with COVID-19, enrolled during active disease. The CDR3 region is CASSLGGGTEAFF. Here the CDR3 DNA reads TGTGCCAGCAGCTTAGGAGGGGGCACTGAAGCTTTCTTT.